The clone carrying this T cell receptor (beta chain) occurred once. The entry originates in a study of blood T cell repertoires in COVID-19. Study as a whole: The samples span acute and convalescent COVID-19 from the United States, Italy and Spain. In each case, the material was cDNA or gDNA derived from T cells, B-cell-depleted T cells, or PBMCs.

The authors' processing: Amplification with reference gene primers provided the estimates of nucleated cell counts. Generated by immunoSEQ multiplex PCR, the TCRdb table keeps only in-frame clones and is missing some. V and J calls and clone size are given by that table; D and trimming were obtained from the DNA. The repertoire holds some 140,000 clones, with about four fifths as singletons. Sequenced material: peripheral blood. The TCR sequence derives from a woman in her sixties or seventies with active or convalescent COVID-19.

CDR3 region: CASSYHRQASNQPQHF. The CDR3 bases are TGTGCCAGCAGTTACCACCGACAGGCTAGCAATCAGCCCCAGCATTTT. This chain uses TRBV6-2 or TRBV6-3 with TRBJ1-5; maybe TRBD1 (6 bases). The V gene lost 2 bases and the J gene lost 0 bases, with 11 bases spanning the gap. The CDR3 length is 16 residues. The V gene's germline CDR1 is MNHEY and CDR2 SVGEGT.